This T cell receptor beta chain was captured in a study of blood T cell repertoires in COVID-19. Study background: PBMCs, B-cell-depleted T cells, or T cells were the source of the cDNA or gDNA that made up the material.

The CDR3 spans 15 residues. Trimming at V came to 4 bases and at J to 0 bases, leaving 1 base not matched to a gene. Germline V CDR1 and CDR2: LGHNA, YSLEER. Assay: immunoSEQ multiplex PCR; the TCRdb copy retains only in-frame clones and omits some. The repertoire consists of roughly 100,000 clones, with approximately 92% occurring once and the leading ten covering about 30%. Sequenced sample: peripheral blood. The rearrangement links TRBV4-3 to TRBJ2-3; TRBD2 agrees at 10 bases. The clonotype originates from a woman older than 75 with acute or convalescent COVID-19. CDR3 loop: CASSLAGGSTDTQYF. The CDR3 DNA is TGCGCCAGCAGCCTAGCGGGGGGTAGCACAGATACGCAGTATTTT.